This is a list of T cell receptor beta chains from one sample in a study of blood T cell repertoires in COVID-19. Profiling relied on immunoSEQ multiplex PCR, and the TCRdb table lists in-frame clones only, not all of them. The sample lists over 200,000 clones, less than 90% occurring once. The specimen sequenced was peripheral blood. The receptors here all came from a man between 40 and 49 years old with active or convalescent COVID-19. CDR3s include the opening cysteine and the closing phenylalanine or tryptophan. The order of the fields is clone size, V gene, J gene, D gene, CDR3 protein, CDR3 DNA. D genes are given only for firm matches. Clone size, where shown, is once, few, many, or a class for clones that have expanded.

clone_size: NA
v_call: TRBV6-5
j_call: TRBJ2-3
d_call: TRBD1
cdr3_aa: CASSPTGGNSDTQYF
cdr3_nt: TGTGCCAGCAGTCCCACAGGGGGCAACTCAGATACGCAGTATTTT

clone_size: few
v_call: TRBV18
j_call: TRBJ2-7
d_call: NA
cdr3_aa: CASSPVRGAEQYF
cdr3_nt: TGTGCCAGCTCACCAGTCCGGGGGGCTGAGCAGTACTTC

clone_size: few
v_call: TRBV21-1
j_call: TRBJ1-6
d_call: NA
cdr3_aa: CASRPDREVNSPLHF
cdr3_nt: TGTGCCAGCAGGCCGGACAGGGAAGTTAATTCACCCCTCCACTTT

clone_size: few
v_call: TRBV27
j_call: TRBJ1-2
d_call: TRBD1
cdr3_aa: CASRGQGNYGYTF
cdr3_nt: TGTGCCAGCCGGGGACAGGGAAACTATGGCTACACCTTC

clone_size: NA
v_call: TRBV18
j_call: TRBJ1-3
d_call: NA
cdr3_aa: CASSPPGAGNTIYF
cdr3_nt: TGTGCCAGCTCACCGCCGGGGGCTGGAAACACCATATATTTT

clone_size: once
v_call: TRBV28
j_call: TRBJ2-5
d_call: NA
cdr3_aa: CASSLGPAQTQYF
cdr3_nt: TGTGCCAGCAGTCTAGGCCCCGCCCAGACCCAGTACTTC

clone_size: NA
v_call: TRBV7-9
j_call: TRBJ2-5
d_call: TRBD2
cdr3_aa: CASSEGLAGGETQYF
cdr3_nt: TGTGCCAGCAGTGAAGGACTAGCGGGGGGTGAGACCCAGTACTTC

clone_size: once
v_call: TRBV19
j_call: TRBJ2-6
d_call: TRBD2
cdr3_aa: CASSAGGGALSGANVLTF
cdr3_nt: TGTGCCAGTAGTGCGGGAGGGGGCGCTTTATCTGGGGCCAACGTCCTGACTTTC

clone_size: NA
v_call: TRBV18
j_call: TRBJ2-5
d_call: TRBD1
cdr3_aa: CASSLSVGQGAKKQETQYF
cdr3_nt: TGTGCCAGCTCTTTAAGTGTCGGACAGGGGGCGAAAAAACAAGAGACCCAGTACTTC

clone_size: NA
v_call: TRBV28
j_call: TRBJ2-7
d_call: TRBD1
cdr3_aa: CASRTGISYEQYF
cdr3_nt: TGTGCCAGCAGGACAGGGATCTCCTACGAGCAGTACTTC

clone_size: few
v_call: TRBV7-6
j_call: TRBJ2-5
d_call: TRBD2
cdr3_aa: CASSWGLAGRETQYF
cdr3_nt: TGTGCCAGCAGCTGGGGACTAGCGGGGAGAGAGACCCAGTACTTC

clone_size: NA
v_call: TRBV7-6
j_call: TRBJ2-3
d_call: TRBD2
cdr3_aa: CASSLVPGGGDTQYF
cdr3_nt: TGTGCCAGCAGCTTAGTGCCCGGGGGGGGAGATACGCAGTATTTT

clone_size: NA
v_call: TRBV18
j_call: TRBJ2-5
d_call: TRBD2
cdr3_aa: CASSPPGLAGRQETQYF
cdr3_nt: TGTGCCAGCTCACCACCCGGACTAGCGGGGCGACAAGAGACCCAGTACTTC

clone_size: NA
v_call: TRBV19
j_call: TRBJ1-5
d_call: NA
cdr3_aa: CASSIRRDIHQPQHF
cdr3_nt: TGTGCCAGTAGTATACGGCGAGACATTCATCAGCCCCAGCATTTT

clone_size: NA
v_call: TRBV28
j_call: TRBJ2-1
d_call: TRBD1
cdr3_aa: CASRPGQVNEQFF
cdr3_nt: TGTGCCAGCAGGCCGGGACAGGTCAATGAGCAGTTCTTC

clone_size: NA
v_call: TRBV7-3
j_call: TRBJ2-1
d_call: TRBD2
cdr3_aa: CASSLSSKAPREYNEQFF
cdr3_nt: TGTGCCAGCAGCTTGTCCTCAAAGGCTCCGCGGGAGTACAATGAGCAGTTCTTC

clone_size: NA
v_call: TRBV19
j_call: TRBJ2-7
d_call: NA
cdr3_aa: CASSLSSGGDEQYF
cdr3_nt: TGTGCCAGTAGTCTGAGCTCGGGGGGCGACGAGCAGTACTTC

clone_size: once
v_call: TRBV5-4
j_call: TRBJ2-7
d_call: TRBD1
cdr3_aa: CASSYGTASYEQYF
cdr3_nt: TGTGCCAGCAGCTACGGGACAGCATCCTACGAGCAGTACTTC

clone_size: few
v_call: TRBV12-5
j_call: TRBJ2-7
d_call: NA
cdr3_aa: CASGFGLGYEQYF
cdr3_nt: TGTGCTAGTGGTTTCGGTCTCGGCTACGAGCAGTACTTC

clone_size: NA
v_call: TRBV7-2
j_call: TRBJ2-7
d_call: TRBD2
cdr3_aa: CASSRSGLAGGYEQYF
cdr3_nt: TGTGCCAGCAGCCGCTCGGGACTAGCGGGGGGGTACGAGCAGTACTTC

clone_size: NA
v_call: TRBV7-9
j_call: TRBJ2-1
d_call: NA
cdr3_aa: CASSSLAINEQFF
cdr3_nt: TGTGCCAGCAGCTCTCTAGCGATCAATGAGCAGTTCTTC

clone_size: NA
v_call: TRBV5-1
j_call: TRBJ2-2
d_call: TRBD2
cdr3_aa: CASQGLAGVSTGELFF
cdr3_nt: TGCGCCAGCCAGGGACTAGCGGGAGTCTCCACCGGGGAGCTGTTTTTT

clone_size: NA
v_call: TRBV7-3
j_call: TRBJ2-1
d_call: TRBD2
cdr3_aa: CASSLKPLAGGSDEQFF
cdr3_nt: TGTGCCAGCAGCTTAAAGCCCCTAGCGGGGGGGTCGGATGAGCAGTTCTTC

clone_size: once
v_call: TRBV29-1
j_call: TRBJ1-2
d_call: TRBD1
cdr3_aa: CSVPIDRVKGGYTF
cdr3_nt: TGCAGCGTTCCCATTGACAGGGTTAAGGGGGGCTACACCTTC

clone_size: NA
v_call: TRBV30
j_call: TRBJ2-5
d_call: TRBD1
cdr3_aa: CAWSLRQGKETQYF
cdr3_nt: TGTGCCTGGAGCCTAAGACAGGGGAAAGAGACCCAGTACTTC

clone_size: NA
v_call: TRBV6-4
j_call: TRBJ2-2
d_call: NA
cdr3_aa: CASSDFGGNTGELFF
cdr3_nt: TGTGCCAGCAGTGATTTCGGGGGGAACACCGGGGAGCTGTTTTTT

clone_size: once
v_call: TRBV4-1
j_call: TRBJ1-4
d_call: TRBD1
cdr3_aa: CASSQPRQGANEKLFF
cdr3_nt: TGCGCCAGCAGCCAGCCAAGACAGGGGGCAAATGAAAAACTGTTTTTT

clone_size: NA
v_call: TRBV7-6
j_call: TRBJ2-3
d_call: TRBD2
cdr3_aa: CASSLTGGAADTQYF
cdr3_nt: TGTGCCAGCAGCTTAACGGGGGGAGCAGCAGATACGCAGTATTTT

clone_size: once
v_call: TRBV5-6
j_call: TRBJ1-1
d_call: NA
cdr3_aa: CASSLLTGPMGNTEAFF
cdr3_nt: TGTGCCAGCAGCTTATTGACAGGTCCGATGGGGAACACTGAAGCTTTCTTT

clone_size: NA
v_call: TRBV7-3
j_call: TRBJ1-2
d_call: TRBD1
cdr3_aa: CASSPTGTGDYGYTF
cdr3_nt: TGTGCCAGCAGCCCAACCGGGACAGGGGACTATGGCTACACCTTC

clone_size: NA
v_call: TRBV19
j_call: TRBJ1-1
d_call: TRBD1
cdr3_aa: CASSIWDRATEAFF
cdr3_nt: TGTGCCAGTAGTATTTGGGACAGGGCGACTGAAGCTTTCTTT

clone_size: NA
v_call: TRBV13
j_call: TRBJ2-7
d_call: NA
cdr3_aa: CASSSLGAGYEQYF
cdr3_nt: TGTGCCAGCAGCTCCCTGGGGGCAGGCTACGAGCAGTACTTC

clone_size: NA
v_call: TRBV7-2
j_call: TRBJ1-4
d_call: TRBD1
cdr3_aa: CASSFGQGQEKLFF
cdr3_nt: TGTGCCAGCAGCTTCGGACAGGGCCAGGAAAAACTGTTTTTT

clone_size: NA
v_call: TRBV5-1
j_call: TRBJ1-1
d_call: NA
cdr3_aa: CASSPTTGTNTEAFF
cdr3_nt: TGCGCCAGCAGCCCAACCACAGGGACCAACACTGAAGCTTTCTTT

clone_size: NA
v_call: TRBV2
j_call: TRBJ1-1
d_call: NA
cdr3_aa: CASSDVRNTEAFF
cdr3_nt: TGTGCCAGCAGTGACGTCAGGAACACTGAAGCTTTCTTT

clone_size: NA
v_call: TRBV28
j_call: TRBJ2-2
d_call: TRBD1
cdr3_aa: CASSPIPVDRGTGELFF
cdr3_nt: TGTGCCAGCAGCCCCATTCCAGTGGACAGGGGCACCGGGGAGCTGTTTTTT

clone_size: NA
v_call: TRBV30
j_call: TRBJ1-5
d_call: TRBD1
cdr3_aa: CAWTGRGRSNQPQHF
cdr3_nt: TGTGCCTGGACGGGCAGGGGGCGTAGCAATCAGCCCCAGCATTTT

clone_size: NA
v_call: TRBV4-2
j_call: TRBJ2-5
d_call: NA
cdr3_aa: CASSHPMETQYF
cdr3_nt: TGTGCCAGCAGCCATCCAATGGAGACCCAGTACTTC

clone_size: NA
v_call: TRBV5-4
j_call: TRBJ1-2
d_call: NA
cdr3_aa: CASSGAGNYGYTF
cdr3_nt: TGTGCCAGCAGCGGGGCAGGAAACTATGGCTACACCTTC

clone_size: few
v_call: TRBV29-1
j_call: TRBJ1-2
d_call: NA
cdr3_aa: CSVERQDLNYGYTF
cdr3_nt: TGCAGCGTGGAGAGACAGGACCTTAACTATGGCTACACCTTC

clone_size: NA
v_call: TRBV4-2
j_call: TRBJ2-1
d_call: NA
cdr3_aa: CASSFRSSYNEQFF
cdr3_nt: TGTGCCAGCAGCTTTCGGAGCTCCTACAATGAGCAGTTCTTC

clone_size: NA
v_call: TRBV28
j_call: TRBJ1-2
d_call: NA
cdr3_aa: CASIPTGTDGYTF
cdr3_nt: TGTGCCAGCATCCCGACAGGTACCGATGGCTACACCTTC